The following is a T cell receptor (beta chain) sequence with its context. These data come from a study of blood T cell repertoires in COVID-19. Study in general: The study drew acute and convalescent COVID-19 samples from the United States, Italy and Spain.

Here immunoSEQ multiplex PCR was the method, and the copy in TCRdb shows in-frame clones only, minus some. The repertoire includes hundreds of thousands of clones, 75% to 85% of them detected once, and around 7.2% sits in the top ten. V gave up 3 bases and J gave up 4 bases; unmatched junction bases: 2. CDR1 SEHNR and CDR2 FQNEAQ come from the germline V gene (reference sequence). The CDR3 extends over 15 amino acids. This receptor was identified in a woman aged 45-59 years with acute or convalescent COVID-19. V gene TRBV7-9 combines with J gene TRBJ1-4; 10 bases agree with TRBD1. The material sequenced was peripheral blood. Here the CDR3 reads CASSLGDRGNEKLFF. The CDR3 DNA is TGTGCCAGCAGCTTGGGGGACAGGGGTAATGAAAAACTGTTTTTT.